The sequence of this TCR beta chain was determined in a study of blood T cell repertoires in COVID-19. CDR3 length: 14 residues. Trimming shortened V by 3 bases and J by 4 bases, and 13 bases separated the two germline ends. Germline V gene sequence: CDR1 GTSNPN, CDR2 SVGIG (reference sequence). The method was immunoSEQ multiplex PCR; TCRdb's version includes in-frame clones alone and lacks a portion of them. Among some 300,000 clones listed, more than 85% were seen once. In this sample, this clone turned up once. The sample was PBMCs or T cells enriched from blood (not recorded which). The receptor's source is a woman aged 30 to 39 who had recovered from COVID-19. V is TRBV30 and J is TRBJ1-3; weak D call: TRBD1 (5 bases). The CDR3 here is CAWRGVEGGNTIYF. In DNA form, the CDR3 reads TGTGCCTGGAGGGGGGTGGAGGGAGGAAACACCATATATTTT.